This T cell receptor beta chain was sequenced during a study of early stage breast cancer tumors. Each sample had two DNA replicates, about 0.5 ug blood or about 1.5 ug tissue. Generated by immunoSEQ multiplex PCR, the TCRdb table keeps only in-frame clones and is missing some. The sample shows about 70,000 clones, approximately 80% of them seen only once. Notes on this clone: Its cognate antigen is unknown.

Study-level results: Tumors had about 2.5-fold higher T cell density and higher clonality than adjacent normal breast tissue.

This CDR3 comprises 14 residues. V lost 5 bases and J lost 4, with 15 bases in between. Germline CDR1 is SGHDT and CDR2 is YYEEEE. Material: blood. The rearrangement links TRBV5-6 to TRBJ1-1; possibly TRBD1 for D (5 bases). This clonotype was obtained from a middle-aged person with breast cancer. CDR3 sequence reads: CASSYTPGGTEAFF. In DNA form, the CDR3 reads TGTGCCAGCAGTTACACCCCCGGGGGCACTGAAGCTTTCTTT.